This TCR beta chain stems from a study of T cell responses to AZD1222 COVID-19 vaccine. Germline V gene lookup returns CDR1 WSHSY and CDR2 SAAADI. CDR3 length: 14 amino acids. V lost 5 bases and J 8 bases, leaving 16 bases between the germline ends. Sequenced by immunoSEQ multiplex PCR; TCRdb stores in-frame clones only, minus some. The table has some 150,000 clones, about 93% seen once. The V call is TRBV10-2, the J call TRBJ2-4; D call uncertain. The sequencing used peripheral blood, collected on day 0 of AZD1222 vaccination. The TCR originated in an adult in good health. In DNA, the CDR3 is TGCGCCAGCAGTCCCAGACCGGAAAGATACATTCAGTACTTC. The encoded protein is CASSPRPERYIQYF.